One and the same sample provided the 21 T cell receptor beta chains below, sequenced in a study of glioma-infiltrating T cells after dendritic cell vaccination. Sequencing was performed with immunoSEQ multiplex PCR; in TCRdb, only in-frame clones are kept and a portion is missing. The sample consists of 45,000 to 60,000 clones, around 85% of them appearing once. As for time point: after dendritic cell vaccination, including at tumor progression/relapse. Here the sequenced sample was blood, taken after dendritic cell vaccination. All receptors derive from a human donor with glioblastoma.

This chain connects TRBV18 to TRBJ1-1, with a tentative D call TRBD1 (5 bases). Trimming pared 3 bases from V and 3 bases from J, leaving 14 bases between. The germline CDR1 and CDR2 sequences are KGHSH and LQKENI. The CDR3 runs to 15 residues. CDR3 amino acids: CASSPFPQVYTEAFF. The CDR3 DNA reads TGTGCCAGCTCACCCTTTCCACAGGTTTACACTGAAGCTTTCTTT.

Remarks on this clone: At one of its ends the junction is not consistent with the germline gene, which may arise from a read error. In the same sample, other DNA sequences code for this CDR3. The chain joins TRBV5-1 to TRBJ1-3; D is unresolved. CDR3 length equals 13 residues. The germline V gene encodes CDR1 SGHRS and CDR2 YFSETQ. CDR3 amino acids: CASSLSPGNTIYF. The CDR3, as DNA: TGCGCCAGCAGCTTGTCCCCTGGCAACACCATATATTTT.

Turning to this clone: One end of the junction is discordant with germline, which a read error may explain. CDR3 nucleotide sequence: TGTGCTAGCAGCCCCGGGACATCAGAGACCCAGTACTTC. Residues: CASSPGTSETQYF. The chain employs TRBV7-7 and TRBJ2-5, with a weak D call TRBD1 (6 bases). This CDR3 contains 13 residues. The germline gives CDR1 SSHAT, CDR2 FNYEAQ (reference sequence).

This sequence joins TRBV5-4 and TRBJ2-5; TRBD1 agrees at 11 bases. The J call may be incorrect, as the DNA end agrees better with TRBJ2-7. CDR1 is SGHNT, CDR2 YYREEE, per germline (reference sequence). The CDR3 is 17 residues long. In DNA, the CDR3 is TGTGCCAGCAGCTTCGGACAGGGGGCACTTGCAGCCTACGAGCAGTACTTC. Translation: CASSFGQGALAAYEQYF.

This CDR3 is CARGTDPYEQYF. The DNA of the CDR3 is TGTGCCAGGGGGACAGACCCCTACGAGCAGTACTTC. The rearrangement uses TRBV2 and TRBJ2-7; 7 nucleotides match TRBD1. The V and J ends lost 9 bases and 2 bases, in that order; junction bases with no gene match: 4. The germline gives CDR1 SNHLY, CDR2 FYNNEI. CDR3 size: 12 residues.

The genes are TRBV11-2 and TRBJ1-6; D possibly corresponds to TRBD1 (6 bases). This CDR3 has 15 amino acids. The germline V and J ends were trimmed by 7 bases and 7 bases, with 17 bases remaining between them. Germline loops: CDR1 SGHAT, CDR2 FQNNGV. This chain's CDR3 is CASTRVGARNSPLHF. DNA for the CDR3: TGTGCCAGCACGCGTGTGGGGGCGAGGAATTCACCCCTCCACTTT.

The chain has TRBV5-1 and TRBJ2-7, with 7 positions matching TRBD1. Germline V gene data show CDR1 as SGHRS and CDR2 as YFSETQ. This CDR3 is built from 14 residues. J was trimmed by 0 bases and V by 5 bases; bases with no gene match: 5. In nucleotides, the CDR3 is TGCGCCAGCAGGTACGGACAGGACTCCTACGAGCAGTACTTC. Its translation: CASRYGQDSYEQYF.

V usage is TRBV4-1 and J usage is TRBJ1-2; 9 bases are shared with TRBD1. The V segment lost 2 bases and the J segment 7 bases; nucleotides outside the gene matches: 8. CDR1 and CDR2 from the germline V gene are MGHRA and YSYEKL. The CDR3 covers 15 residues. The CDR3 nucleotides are TGCGCCAGCAGCCAACCGCACAGGGGGCAGGTTGGCTACACCTTC. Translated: CASSQPHRGQVGYTF.

CDR3 sequence (DNA): TGTGCCAGCAGTTACGGACAGGGAGTAGCCTATGGCTACACCTTC. Its translation is CASSYGQGVAYGYTF. This sequence joins TRBV6-5 and TRBJ1-2, with 8 bases lining up with TRBD1. V lost 2 bases to trimming and J lost 4 bases; unmatched junction nucleotides: 6. CDR1 is MNHEY, CDR2 SVGAGI, per germline. This CDR3 comprises 15 residues.

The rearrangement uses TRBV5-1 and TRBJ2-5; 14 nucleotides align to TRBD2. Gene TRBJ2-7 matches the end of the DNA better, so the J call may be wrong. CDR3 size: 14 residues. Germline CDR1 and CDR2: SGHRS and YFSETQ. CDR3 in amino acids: CASSFGLAGGEQYF. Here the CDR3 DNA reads TGCGCCAGCAGCTTCGGACTAGCGGGGGGCGAGCAGTACTTC.

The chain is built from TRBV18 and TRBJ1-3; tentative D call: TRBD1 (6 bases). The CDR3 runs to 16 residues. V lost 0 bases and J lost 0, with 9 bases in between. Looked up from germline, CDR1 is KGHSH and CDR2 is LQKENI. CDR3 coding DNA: TGTGCCAGCTCACCACCGGGGGCCCACTCTGGAAACACCATATATTTT. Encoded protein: CASSPPGAHSGNTIYF.

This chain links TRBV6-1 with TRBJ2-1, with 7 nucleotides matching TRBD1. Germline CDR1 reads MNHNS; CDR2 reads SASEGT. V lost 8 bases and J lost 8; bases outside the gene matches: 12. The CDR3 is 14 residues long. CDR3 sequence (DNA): TGTGCCAGCGCAACGACAGGGTTGTTCCATGAGCAGTTCTTC. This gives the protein CASATTGLFHEQFF.

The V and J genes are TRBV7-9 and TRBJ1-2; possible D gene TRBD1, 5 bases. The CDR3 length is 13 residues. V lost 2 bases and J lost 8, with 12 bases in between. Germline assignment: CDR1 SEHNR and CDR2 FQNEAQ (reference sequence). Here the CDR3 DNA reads TGTGCCAGCAGCTTACGAGGGGAGGGGGGCTACACCTTC. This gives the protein CASSLRGEGGYTF.

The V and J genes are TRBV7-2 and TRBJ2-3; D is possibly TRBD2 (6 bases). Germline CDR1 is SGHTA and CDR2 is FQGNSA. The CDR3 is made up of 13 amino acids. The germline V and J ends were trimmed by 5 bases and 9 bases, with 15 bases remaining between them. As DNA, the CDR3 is TGTGCCAGCAGCACATACGGGAGTTCGACGCAGTATTTT. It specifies CASSTYGSSTQYF.

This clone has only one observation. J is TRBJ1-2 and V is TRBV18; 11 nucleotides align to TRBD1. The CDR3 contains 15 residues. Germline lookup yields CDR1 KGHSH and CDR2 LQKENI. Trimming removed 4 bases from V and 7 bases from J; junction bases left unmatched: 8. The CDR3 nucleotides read TGTGCCAGCTCACTGCCCGGACAGGGGGCCTTTGGCTACACCTTC. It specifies CASSLPGQGAFGYTF.

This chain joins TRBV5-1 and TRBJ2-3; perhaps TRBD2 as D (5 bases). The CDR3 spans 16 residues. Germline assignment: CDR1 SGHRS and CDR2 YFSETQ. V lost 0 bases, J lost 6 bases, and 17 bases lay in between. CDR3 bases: TGCGCCAGCAGCTTGGCCAGGTTGAGGGATGGGGATACGCAGTATTTT. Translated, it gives CASSLARLRDGDTQYF.

In DNA, the CDR3 is TGTGCCTGGAGTGGACGCCCGGCTAGCGGGGGCACAGATACGCAGTATTTT. This sequence encodes CAWSGRPASGGTDTQYF. The V call is TRBV30, the J call TRBJ2-3, with 9 nucleotides matching TRBD2. The CDR3 covers 17 residues. Trimming took 1 base from V and 1 from J; bases not matched to a gene: 9. Germline V CDR1 and CDR2: GTSNPN, SVGIG (reference sequence).

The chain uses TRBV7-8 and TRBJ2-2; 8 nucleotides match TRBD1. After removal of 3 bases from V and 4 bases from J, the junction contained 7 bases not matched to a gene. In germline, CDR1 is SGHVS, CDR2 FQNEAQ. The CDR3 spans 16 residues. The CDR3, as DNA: TGTGCCAGCAGCTTGGGAACAGGGGGTATCACCGGGGAGCTGTTTTTT. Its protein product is CASSLGTGGITGELFF.

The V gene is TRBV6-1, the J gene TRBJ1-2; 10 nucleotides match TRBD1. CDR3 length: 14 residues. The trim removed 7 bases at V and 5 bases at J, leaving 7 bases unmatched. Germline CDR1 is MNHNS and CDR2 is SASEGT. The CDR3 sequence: CASIPRTGGYGYTF. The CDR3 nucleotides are TGTGCCAGCATCCCGCGGACAGGGGGTTATGGCTACACCTTC.

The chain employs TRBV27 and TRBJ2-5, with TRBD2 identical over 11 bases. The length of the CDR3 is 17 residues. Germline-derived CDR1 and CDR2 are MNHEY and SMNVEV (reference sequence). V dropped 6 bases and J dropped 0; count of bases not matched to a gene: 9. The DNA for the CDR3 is TGTGCCAGCAGCCACCTCGGGACTAGCGGTTACCAAGAGACCCAGTACTTC. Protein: CASSHLGTSGYQETQYF.

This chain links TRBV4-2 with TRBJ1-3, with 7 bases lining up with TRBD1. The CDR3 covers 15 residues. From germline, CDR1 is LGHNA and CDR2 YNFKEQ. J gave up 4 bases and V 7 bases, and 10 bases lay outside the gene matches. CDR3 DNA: TGTGCCAGCAACGGAGGGACAGTCAAAGGAAACACCATATATTTT. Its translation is CASNGGTVKGNTIYF.